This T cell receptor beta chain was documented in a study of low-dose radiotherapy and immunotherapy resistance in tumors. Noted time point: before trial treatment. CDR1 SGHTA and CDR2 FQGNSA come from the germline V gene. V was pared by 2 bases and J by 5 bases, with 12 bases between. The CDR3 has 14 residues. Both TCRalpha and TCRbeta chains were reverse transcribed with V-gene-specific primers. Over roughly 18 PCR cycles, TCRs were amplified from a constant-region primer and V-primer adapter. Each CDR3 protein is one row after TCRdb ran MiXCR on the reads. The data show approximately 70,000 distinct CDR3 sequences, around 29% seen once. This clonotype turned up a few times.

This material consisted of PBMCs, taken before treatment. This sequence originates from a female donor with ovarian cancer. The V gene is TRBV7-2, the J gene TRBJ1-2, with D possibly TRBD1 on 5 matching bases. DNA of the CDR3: TGTGCCAGCAGCTTACATAACCCAGGGTATGGCTACACCTTC. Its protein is CASSLHNPGYGYTF.